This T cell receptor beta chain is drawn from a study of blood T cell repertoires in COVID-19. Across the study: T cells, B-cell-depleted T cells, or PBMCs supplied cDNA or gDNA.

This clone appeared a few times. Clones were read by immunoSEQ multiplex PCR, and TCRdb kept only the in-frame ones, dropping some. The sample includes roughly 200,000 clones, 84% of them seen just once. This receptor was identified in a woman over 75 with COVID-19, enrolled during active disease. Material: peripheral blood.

CDR3 sequence reads: CASSFGTGIQPQHF. The CDR3 coding sequence is TGTGCCAGCAGCTTCGGGACAGGGATTCAGCCCCAGCATTTT. The rearrangement uses TRBV5-6 and TRBJ1-5, with TRBD1 matching 9 bases. The length of the CDR3 is 14 residues. J gave up 6 bases and V 2 bases, and 3 bases lay outside the gene matches. CDR1 and CDR2 from the germline V gene are SGHDT and YYEEEE.